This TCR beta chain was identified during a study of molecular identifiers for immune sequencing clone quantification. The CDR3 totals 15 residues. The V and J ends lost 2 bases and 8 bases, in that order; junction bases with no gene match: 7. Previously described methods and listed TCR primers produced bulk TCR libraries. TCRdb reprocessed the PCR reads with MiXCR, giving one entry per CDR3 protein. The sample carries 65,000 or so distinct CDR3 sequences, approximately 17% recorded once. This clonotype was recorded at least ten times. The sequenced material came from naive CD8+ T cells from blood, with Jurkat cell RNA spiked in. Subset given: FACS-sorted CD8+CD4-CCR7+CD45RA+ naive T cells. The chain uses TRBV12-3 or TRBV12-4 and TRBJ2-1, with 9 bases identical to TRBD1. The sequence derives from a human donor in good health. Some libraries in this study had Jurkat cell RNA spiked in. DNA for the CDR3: TGTGCCAGCAGTTTAAGGGACAGGGATTGGGATGAGCAGTTCTTC. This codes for CASSLRDRDWDEQFF.